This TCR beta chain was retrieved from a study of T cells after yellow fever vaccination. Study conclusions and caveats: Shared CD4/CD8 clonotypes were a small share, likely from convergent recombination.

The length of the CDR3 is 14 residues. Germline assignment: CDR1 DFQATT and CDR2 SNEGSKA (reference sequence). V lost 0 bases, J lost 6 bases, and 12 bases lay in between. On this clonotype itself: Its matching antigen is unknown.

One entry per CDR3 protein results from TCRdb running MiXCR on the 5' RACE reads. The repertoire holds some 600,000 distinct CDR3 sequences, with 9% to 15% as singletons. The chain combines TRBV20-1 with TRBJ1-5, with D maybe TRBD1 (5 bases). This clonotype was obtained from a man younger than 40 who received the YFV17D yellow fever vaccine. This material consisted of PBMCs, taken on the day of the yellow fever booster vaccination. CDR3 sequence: CSAREADSGQPQHF. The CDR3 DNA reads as TGCAGTGCTAGAGAAGCCGACAGCGGTCAGCCCCAGCATTTT.